These 10 T cell receptor beta chains were all obtained from the same sample, sequenced in a study of human T cells and chemical hapten exposure. Indicated time point: patch test 2, 6 weeks after DPC sensitization. Treatment described: therapeutic diphenylcyclopropenone sensitization with weekly scalp DPC. TCRdb used MiXCR to reprocess the RACE reads, holding one entry per CDR3 protein. The data contain 65,000 to 90,000 distinct CDR3 sequences, less than 8.5% of them singletons. This sample comprised whole blood, obtained in connection with sensitization to the hapten diphenylcyclopropenone (DPC). Every receptor here comes from a woman aged 30 to 39 with alopecia areata. Some clones in this sample may be carry-over from other donors' samples.

This chain joins TRBV5-1 and TRBJ1-1; 10 bases are shared with TRBD1. Germline CDR1 SGHRS, CDR2 YFSETQ. This CDR3 contains 14 residues. V gave up 3 bases and J gave up 4 bases; unmatched junction bases: 3. The CDR3 region is CASSYRDRGTEAFF. The CDR3 DNA reads as TGCGCCAGCAGCTACCGGGACAGGGGCACTGAAGCTTTCTTT.

This clonotype was detected many times. The chain links TRBV6-1 to TRBJ2-3; D unclear. The germline CDR1 and CDR2 sequences are MNHNS and SASEGT. The CDR3 consists of 14 residues. V lost 4 bases and J 1 base, leaving 9 bases between the germline ends. CDR3 amino acids: CASSVTGRTDTQYF. The CDR3 DNA follows: TGTGCCAGCAGTGTGACCGGGCGCACAGATACGCAGTATTTT.

This clonotype has a count of ten or more. The chain combines TRBV14 with TRBJ2-7; a possible D gene is TRBD1 (5 bases). Between the trimmed V and J ends, which lost 5 bases and 2 bases, there was a span of 16 bases. The CDR3 has 15 amino acids. Germline-derived CDR1 and CDR2 are SGHDN and FVKESK. In nucleotides, the CDR3 is TGTGCCAGCAGCTACCACAGGACGTTCCCCTACGAGCAGTACTTC. Translation gives CASSYHRTFPYEQYF.

This sequence joins TRBV20-1 and TRBJ1-5; D gene ambiguous. The V gene lost 1 base and the J gene lost 0 bases, with 13 bases spanning the gap. Germline V CDR1 and CDR2: DFQATT, SNEGSKA (reference sequence). The CDR3 has 16 residues. CDR3: CSARVGPDYSNQPQHF. CDR3 nucleotides: TGCAGTGCTAGAGTTGGGCCGGACTATAGCAATCAGCCCCAGCATTTT.

In this sample, this clonotype turned up a few times. CDR3 coding DNA: TGTGCCAGCAGTGAAGCGCGGGGTGTCCTATATGGCTACACCTTC. Translating gives CASSEARGVLYGYTF. The genes are TRBV2 and TRBJ1-2; no clear D gene. Trimming removed 0 bases from V and 5 bases from J, with 13 bases in between. The CDR3 has 15 amino acids. From germline, CDR1 is SNHLY and CDR2 FYNNEI.

V and J are TRBV29-1 and TRBJ1-1; maybe TRBD1 (5 bases). Germline loops: CDR1 SQVTM, CDR2 ANQGSEA. The ends were cut back, 5 bases at V and 4 bases at J, with 11 bases in the middle. This CDR3 has 12 amino acids. CDR3 region: CSVQGLGTEAFF. In nucleotides, the CDR3 is TGCAGCGTTCAGGGTCTGGGCACTGAAGCTTTCTTT.

The gene calls are TRBV29-1 and TRBJ1-1, with TRBD1 as a possible D gene (5 bases). V was clipped by 1 base and J by 10 bases, with 19 bases between them. The CDR3 loop spans 14 amino acids. The V gene's germline CDR1 is SQVTM and CDR2 ANQGSEA. CDR3 protein: CSVEVLAQGLGAFF. For the CDR3, the DNA is TGCAGCGTTGAAGTTTTAGCCCAGGGCTTAGGAGCTTTCTTT.

This clonotype was recorded many times. The chain joins TRBV20-1 to TRBJ2-1; maybe TRBD1 (6 bases). The V end lost 3 bases, the J end lost 0 bases, and 9 bases lay between the germline ends. In germline, CDR1 is DFQATT, CDR2 SNEGSKA (reference sequence). The CDR3 has 14 residues. DNA of the CDR3: TGCAGTGCTAGTAGGGGGAGCTCCTACAATGAGCAGTTCTTC. This gives the protein CSASRGSSYNEQFF.

Many counts were recorded for this clonotype. This chain joins TRBV14 and TRBJ1-2; 9 bases fit TRBD1. CDR1 is SGHDN and CDR2 is FVKESK in the germline V gene. V was pared by 4 bases and J by 4 bases, with 7 bases of the junction left unmatched. CDR3 length: 15 residues. The CDR3 reads CASSPRDRDFYGYTF. Written as DNA, the CDR3 is TGTGCCAGCAGCCCGCGGGACAGGGACTTCTATGGCTACACCTTC.

The gene calls are TRBV14 and TRBJ1-1; weak D call: TRBD1 (5 bases). The germline CDR1 and CDR2 sequences are SGHDN and FVKESK. The V and J ends lost 1 base and 0 bases respectively, with 12 bases between them. The CDR3 consists of 16 residues. The CDR3 region has the DNA TGTGCCAGCAGCCAAGGGACATCCAAAATGAACACTGAAGCTTTCTTT. Amino acids: CASSQGTSKMNTEAFF.